The sequence of this TCR beta chain was determined in a study of PD-L1 blockade in urothelial cancer. Study summary: Atezolizumab therapy began for patients at some point between 2014 and 2016, dosed at 1,200 mg intravenously every 3 weeks. Bladder-origin urothelial cancer in males covered most of the roughly 29 patients. There were a median of approximately 150,000 T cells in blood samples.

Data came from immunoSEQ multiplex PCR; TCRdb stores just in-frame clones and leaves some out. The table has 80,000 to 90,000 clones, approximately 81% seen once. Germline loops: CDR1 LNHDA, CDR2 SQIVND (reference sequence). There are 12 residues in the CDR3. The ends were cut back, 5 bases at V and 3 bases at J, with 7 bases in the middle. Regarding time point: pretreatment peripheral blood. The cohort comprised individuals with locally advanced or metastatic urothelial carcinoma. The material sequenced was PBMCs, taken around atezolizumab (anti-PD-L1) treatment. The chain employs TRBV19 and TRBJ1-2; D is perhaps TRBD1 (6 bases). The receptor comes from a man aged 55 to 70 with urothelial cancer. The DNA for the CDR3 is TGTGCCAGTAGTCAGGGGTACTATGGCTACACCTTC. It codes for CASSQGYYGYTF.